One sample yielded the 17 T cell receptor beta chains listed below, sequenced in a study of response to subunit inactivated influenza vaccine. TCRdb processed the RT-PCR reads anew with MiXCR; each CDR3 protein has one entry. The sample holds 250,000 to 350,000 distinct CDR3 sequences, approximately 23% seen once. Sequenced material: PBMCs from blood, taken approximately 22 months after vaccination. The origin of the receptors is a man between 45 and 75 years old who received an inactivated influenza vaccine.

This clonotype was seen a handful of times. The genes are TRBV12-3 or TRBV12-4 and TRBJ1-1; D call uncertain. The CDR3 has 14 amino acids. The V and J ends lost 4 bases and 1 base respectively, with 10 bases between them. The CDR3 loop is CASSYWARNTEAFF. In DNA, the CDR3 is TGTGCCAGCAGTTATTGGGCGCGGAACACTGAAGCTTTCTTT.

This clonotype was detected a few times. V and J are TRBV3-1 and TRBJ1-6; D gene ambiguous. Germline assignment: CDR1 LGHDT and CDR2 YNNKEL (reference sequence). V lost 3 bases and J 9 bases, leaving 12 bases between the germline ends. This CDR3 has 14 amino acids. The CDR3 reads CASSHTSPGSPLHF. The CDR3 DNA reads TGTGCCAGCAGCCATACCAGCCCGGGTTCACCCCTCCACTTT.

The gene calls are TRBV2 and TRBJ1-6; TRBD1 might be the D (5 bases). Germline V CDR1 and CDR2: SNHLY, FYNNEI. V was pared by 9 bases and J by 6 bases, with 21 bases between. This CDR3 is built from 16 residues. The CDR3 is CASSFGAGGFNSPLHF. DNA for the CDR3: TGTGCCAGTTCCTTCGGGGCGGGGGGATTTAATTCACCCCTCCACTTT.

The V and J genes are TRBV5-1 and TRBJ1-2; no clear D. This CDR3 has 16 amino acids. Deletions cut 4 bases from V and 8 bases from J, with 24 bases between. Germline V CDR1 and CDR2: SGHRS, YFSETQ. CDR3 sequence reads: CASSPSNAVSPSGYTF. The DNA of the CDR3 is TGCGCCAGCAGCCCTAGTAATGCTGTATCCCCATCGGGCTACACCTTC.

Only a few counts were recorded for this clonotype. The chain has TRBV12-3 or TRBV12-4 and TRBJ2-7; TRBD1 matches 11 bases. The CDR3 sequence is 17 residues long. V gave up 6 bases and J gave up 4 bases; unmatched junction bases: 14. Written as DNA, the CDR3 is TGTGCCAGCAGCCCAAGGATTGGAGGGGACAGGGGGTACGAGCAGTACTTC. Protein: CASSPRIGGDRGYEQYF.

This clonotype was found a few times. This chain joins TRBV6-1 and TRBJ1-1, with 9 nucleotides matching TRBD1. V lost 6 bases to trimming and J lost 2 bases; unmatched junction nucleotides: 7. The CDR3 runs to 15 residues. CDR1 and CDR2 from the germline V gene are MNHNS and SASEGT. The CDR3 here is CASRAPGQGNTEAFF. CDR3 nucleotides: TGTGCCAGCAGGGCCCCGGGACAGGGAAACACTGAAGCTTTCTTT.

The gene calls are TRBV12-3 or TRBV12-4 and TRBJ2-1; D perhaps matches TRBD1 (6 bases). The CDR3 covers 16 residues. V was trimmed by 6 bases and J by 0 bases, leaving 15 bases between them. CDR3 residues: CASSHYRVSSYNEQFF. CDR3 in DNA: TGTGCCAGCAGCCACTACAGGGTGAGCTCCTACAATGAGCAGTTCTTC.

This clonotype was detected only a few times. J is TRBJ1-2 and V is TRBV5-1, with a possible D match to TRBD1 (5 bases). Looked up from germline, CDR1 is SGHRS and CDR2 is YFSETQ. V lost 4 bases and J lost 5, with 15 bases in between. This CDR3 region has 14 residues. The CDR3 reads CASSPRQTTYGYTF. The CDR3 coding sequence is TGCGCCAGCAGCCCACGACAGACGACTTATGGCTACACCTTC.

In its sample, this clonotype was seen many times. This chain joins TRBV12-3 or TRBV12-4 and TRBJ1-5, with 10 bases fitting TRBD1. This CDR3 region has 16 residues. With 6 bases clipped from V and 0 bases from J, the junction kept 5 bases outside the gene matches. The CDR3 loop is CASSSGTGVSNQPQHF. CDR3 bases: TGTGCCAGCAGCTCCGGGACAGGGGTTAGCAATCAGCCCCAGCATTTT.

The chain has TRBV5-5 and TRBJ1-4, with D perhaps TRBD1 (6 bases). The V gene's germline CDR1 is SGHKS and CDR2 YYEKEE (reference sequence). This CDR3 is built from 14 residues. V shed 3 bases and J shed 7 bases, with 13 bases lying between them. CDR3 residues: CASSSGEMAEKLFF. Here the CDR3 DNA reads TGTGCCAGCAGCTCAGGGGAGATGGCTGAAAAACTGTTTTTT. The full variable domain, its missing parts supplied by reference TRBV5-5 and TRBJ1-4, is DAGVTQSPTHLIKTRGQQVTLRCSPISGHKSVSWYQQVLGQGPQFIFQYYEKEERGRGNFPDRFSARQFPNYSSELNVNALLLGDSALYLCASSSGEMAEKLFFGSGTQLSVL.

The V and J genes are TRBV20-1 and TRBJ2-1; 8 nucleotides agree with TRBD2. Losses at the gene ends were 0 bases for V and 3 bases for J; bases not matched to a gene: 4. The CDR3 is 15 amino acids. The germline CDR1 and CDR2 sequences are DFQATT and SNEGSKA (reference sequence). The CDR3 reads CSARDLSGSYNEQFF. The CDR3 DNA follows: TGCAGTGCTAGAGATCTAAGCGGGAGCTACAATGAGCAGTTCTTC.

The chain recombines TRBV7-2 with TRBJ1-1; TRBD1 agrees at 11 bases. J gave up 5 bases and V 3 bases, and 11 bases lay outside the gene matches. CDR1 and CDR2 (germline): SGHTA, FQGNSA. The CDR3 totals 17 residues. This chain's CDR3 is CASSLADRGLKRTEAFF. CDR3 sequence (DNA): TGTGCCAGCAGCTTGGCGGACAGGGGGCTAAAGCGGACTGAAGCTTTCTTT. Supplemented by reference TRBV7-2 and TRBJ1-1, the full variable domain reads GAGVSQSPSNKVTEKGKDVELRCDPISGHTALYWYRQSLGQGLEFLIYFQGNSAPDKSGLPSDRFSAERTGGSVSTLTIQRTQQEDSAVYLCASSLADRGLKRTEAFFGQGTRLTVV.

The chain is built from TRBV4-3 and TRBJ1-4; tentative D call: TRBD1 (5 bases). Germline CDR1 is LGHNA and CDR2 is YSLEER. V dropped 3 bases and J dropped 0 bases, with 23 bases sitting between them. This CDR3 has 20 residues. CDR3 sequence: CASSQFTAIRDATTNEKLFF. The CDR3 nucleotides read TGCGCCAGCAGCCAGTTTACGGCCATCCGGGACGCCACAACTAATGAAAAACTGTTTTTT.

This clonotype was counted between two and nine times. J is TRBJ2-1 and V is TRBV19, with 8 bases matching TRBD1. Germline V lookup: CDR1 LNHDA, CDR2 SQIVND (reference sequence). Trimming at V came to 6 bases and at J to 6 bases, leaving 7 bases not matched to a gene. The CDR3 spans 14 residues. The CDR3: CASSTGTGFNEQFF. The DNA of the CDR3 is TGTGCCAGTAGCACCGGGACAGGCTTCAATGAGCAGTTCTTC.

The gene calls are TRBV28 and TRBJ2-1; 11 bases align to TRBD2. The CDR3 is 15 amino acids. CDR1 is MDHEN, CDR2 SYDVKM, per germline. The V segment lost 2 bases and the J segment 8 bases; nucleotides outside the gene matches: 5. Written as DNA, the CDR3 is TGTGCCAGCAGTTTAGTAGCGGGAGGGCCCGATGAGCAGTTCTTC. Residues: CASSLVAGGPDEQFF. The variable domain in full, completed from reference TRBV28 and TRBJ2-1, reads DVKVTQSSRYLVKRTGEKVFLECVQDMDHENMFWYRQDPGLGLRLIYFSYDVKMKEKGDIPEGYSVSREKKERFSLILESASTNQTSMYLCASSLVAGGPDEQFFGPGTRLTVL.

The J gene is TRBJ1-6, the V gene TRBV4-3; the D gene is possibly TRBD1 (6 bases). The germline V gene has CDR1 LGHNA and CDR2 YSLEER. The V gene lost 0 bases and the J gene lost 10 bases, with 16 bases spanning the gap. This CDR3 is 16 amino acids long. This CDR3 reads CASSQDPTDGGSPLHF. For the CDR3, the DNA is TGCGCCAGCAGCCAAGACCCGACAGACGGGGGCTCACCCCTCCACTTT.

The chain has TRBV20-1 and TRBJ2-7; D could derive from TRBD1 or TRBD2 (5 bases each). CDR3 length: 15 residues. Germline V lookup: CDR1 DFQATT, CDR2 SNEGSKA (reference sequence). Trimming removed 0 bases at V and 4 bases at J, with 16 bases between. Here the CDR3 reads CSARDPAGTVYEQYF. CDR3 DNA: TGCAGTGCTAGAGATCCAGCCGGGACCGTATACGAGCAGTACTTC.